This T cell receptor (beta chain) was sequenced in a study of blood T cell repertoires in COVID-19. Per the original methods: Amplified reference gene primers provided the basis for estimating nucleated cell counts. This table comes from immunoSEQ multiplex PCR, and its TCRdb copy is limited to in-frame clones, with some not included. V, J and clone size are those of that table, while D and trimming were read from the DNA. The data hold 90,000 to 100,000 clones, with 70% to 80% observed a single time. This clone has just one count. The CDR3 loop spans 15 amino acids. Germline CDR1 SGHNT, CDR2 YYREEE (reference sequence). V trimming: 0 bases; J trimming: 1 base; junction bases outside the gene matches: 2.

This receptor was identified in a man between 70 and 80 years old with acute or convalescent COVID-19. The chain links TRBV5-4 to TRBJ2-3, with 7 bases that match TRBD1. The sample taken for sequencing was peripheral blood. CDR3 DNA sequence: TGTGCCAGCAGCTTGGACAGGGGTGGCACAGATACGCAGTATTTT. This encodes CASSLDRGGTDTQYF.